The rows below give T cell receptor beta chains drawn from one sample of a study of T cell changes during pregnancy in multiple sclerosis. Some clones are missing from TCRdb's copy, which holds only in-frame ones; the method was immunoSEQ multiplex PCR. The sample lists about 50,000 clones, about nine tenths occurring once. The sample here was CD8+ T cells from peripheral blood mononuclear cells, taken after pregnancy. These receptors came from a female donor with multiple sclerosis, enrolled in a pregnancy study. CDR3s include the opening cysteine and the closing phenylalanine or tryptophan. A D gene is named only where the DNA matches it firmly. Clone size is not always given. Where it is, it says once, few, many or a class for expanded clones.

V	J	D	size	CDR3	DNA
TRBV29-1	TRBJ1-2	-	once	CSVPVASSSYGYTF	TGCAGCGTTCCCGTCGCTTCCTCTAGCTATGGCTACACCTTC
TRBV11-2	TRBJ2-7	-	once	CASSLSVRGSSYEQYF	TGTGCCAGCAGCTTAAGTGTTCGGGGATCCTCCTACGAGCAGTACTTC
TRBV9	TRBJ1-5	-	-	CASSVFGGNQPQHF	TGTGCCAGCAGCGTATTCGGAGGCAATCAGCCCCAGCATTTT
TRBV6-1	TRBJ2-7	-	-	CASSEDSFRTAREQYF	TGTGCCAGCAGTGAAGATAGTTTCCGTACCGCTCGGGAGCAGTACTTC
TRBV6-5	TRBJ2-7	TRBD2	-	CASTSGGLEQYF	TGTGCCAGCACGAGCGGGGGGCTCGAGCAGTACTTC
TRBV19	TRBJ2-3	TRBD2	-	CASSSGGSTDTQYF	TGTGCCAGTAGTTCGGGGGGAAGCACAGATACGCAGTATTTT
TRBV9	TRBJ2-3	TRBD1	-	CASSAGEAQGAQDTQYF	TGTGCCAGCAGCGCTGGGGAGGCCCAGGGGGCCCAAGATACGCAGTATTTT
TRBV29-1	TRBJ2-5	-	-	CSVVGGGQETQYF	TGCAGCGTTGTTGGGGGCGGACAAGAGACCCAGTACTTC
TRBV7-9	TRBJ1-2	-	-	CASSPPRTVQAYGYTF	TGTGCCAGCAGTCCACCCCGGACAGTACAGGCCTATGGCTACACCTTC
TRBV19	TRBJ1-2	TRBD1	-	CASSDREDYGYTF	TGTGCCAGTAGTGACAGGGAGGACTATGGCTACACCTTC
TRBV5-6	TRBJ2-6	-	-	CASSLGAAGANVLTF	TGTGCCAGCAGCTTAGGCGCGGCTGGGGCCAACGTCCTGACTTTC
TRBV30	TRBJ2-7	TRBD2	-	CALGGPTYEQYF	TGTGCCTTGGGAGGGCCTACCTACGAGCAGTACTTC
TRBV7-9	TRBJ1-2	TRBD1	-	CASSPRAGQGVIYGYTF	TGTGCCAGCAGCCCACGAGCCGGACAGGGGGTTATCTATGGCTACACCTTC
TRBV6-1	TRBJ2-7	TRBD2	-	CASSETSGGSYEQYF	TGTGCCAGCAGTGAAACTAGCGGGGGTTCCTACGAGCAGTACTTC
TRBV7-6	TRBJ2-1	TRBD2	-	CASSHQRGANEQFF	TGTGCCAGCAGCCATCAGCGGGGGGCAAATGAGCAGTTCTTC
TRBV18	TRBJ1-1	TRBD1	-	CASSGTVFGNTEAFF	TGTGCCAGCTCCGGGACAGTCTTTGGAAACACTGAAGCTTTCTTT
TRBV5-6	TRBJ1-1	TRBD1	once	CATGTGNTEAFF	TGTGCCACCGGGACAGGGAACACTGAAGCTTTCTTT
TRBV29-1	TRBJ2-5	-	-	CSVGGLETQYF	TGCAGCGTTGGTGGCCTGGAGACCCAGTACTTC
TRBV9	TRBJ1-2	TRBD1	few	CASSVARTGNNYGYTF	TGTGCCAGCAGCGTGGCTCGGACAGGGAACAACTATGGCTACACCTTC
TRBV11-2	TRBJ1-2	-	-	CASSLGTNDNYGYTF	TGTGCCAGCAGCCTCGGGACAAACGATAACTATGGCTACACCTTC
TRBV7-2	TRBJ1-5	-	once	CASSLESGLGNQPQHF	TGTGCCAGCAGCTTAGAGTCAGGGCTAGGCAATCAGCCCCAGCATTTT
TRBV11-2	TRBJ1-5	-	-	CASSLDYGSNQPQHF	TGTGCCAGCAGCTTAGATTACGGGAGTAATCAGCCCCAGCATTTT
TRBV6-5	TRBJ1-2	TRBD1	-	CASSQDRGNGYTF	TGTGCCAGCAGCCAGGACAGGGGGAATGGCTACACCTTC
TRBV6-5	TRBJ2-7	TRBD2	-	CASSLAGDYEQYF	TGTGCCAGCAGTCTAGCGGGGGACTACGAGCAGTACTTC
TRBV10-3	TRBJ2-3	-	-	CAISATIQDTQYF	TGTGCCATCAGTGCGACTATTCAGGATACGCAGTATTTT
TRBV5-1	TRBJ2-2	TRBD1	-	CASSSTGGAGELFF	TGCGCCAGCAGCTCGACAGGGGGGGCCGGGGAGCTGTTTTTT
TRBV30	TRBJ2-1	TRBD2	once	CAWEGLAGVPNREQFF	TGTGCCTGGGAAGGACTAGCGGGGGTCCCGAACCGGGAGCAGTTCTTC
TRBV13	TRBJ1-1	TRBD1	few	CASSYGTGNTEAFF	TGTGCCAGCAGCTATGGGACAGGGAACACTGAAGCTTTCTTT
TRBV7-9	TRBJ2-1	TRBD1	-	CASSLIDRVNEQFF	TGTGCCAGCAGCTTAATTGACAGGGTGAATGAGCAGTTCTTC